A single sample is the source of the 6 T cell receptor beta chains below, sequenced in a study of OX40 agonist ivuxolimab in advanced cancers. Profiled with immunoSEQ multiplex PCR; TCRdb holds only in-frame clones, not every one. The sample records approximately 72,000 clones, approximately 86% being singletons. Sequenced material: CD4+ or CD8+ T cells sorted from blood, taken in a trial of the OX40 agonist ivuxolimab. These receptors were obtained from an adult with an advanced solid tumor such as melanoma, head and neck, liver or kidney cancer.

The CDR3 nucleotides read TGTGCCAGCAGTTACAGGGGGCTGGTAGAGACCCAGTACTTC. Residues: CASSYRGLVETQYF. This sequence joins TRBV6-6 and TRBJ2-5; TRBD1 aligns across 7 bases. The CDR3 covers 14 residues. Losses at the gene ends were 2 bases for V and 4 bases for J; bases not matched to a gene: 4. The V gene's germline CDR1 is MNHNY and CDR2 SVGAGI (reference sequence).

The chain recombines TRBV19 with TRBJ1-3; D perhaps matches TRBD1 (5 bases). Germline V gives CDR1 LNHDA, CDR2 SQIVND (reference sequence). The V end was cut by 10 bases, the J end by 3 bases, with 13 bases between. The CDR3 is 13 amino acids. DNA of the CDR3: TGTGCCACTGGGACCCAACGTGGAAACACCATATATTTT. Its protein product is CATGTQRGNTIYF.

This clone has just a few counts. CDR3: CASSLVGLAGPGFTDTQYF. Here the CDR3 DNA reads TGTGCCAGCAGCTTAGTAGGACTAGCGGGCCCCGGCTTCACAGATACGCAGTATTTT. This chain uses TRBV11-2 with TRBJ2-3, with 11 bases lining up with TRBD2. The junction had 11 bases not matched to a gene; V was cut back by 1 base and J by 2 bases. Germline loops: CDR1 SGHAT, CDR2 FQNNGV. This CDR3 contains 19 residues.

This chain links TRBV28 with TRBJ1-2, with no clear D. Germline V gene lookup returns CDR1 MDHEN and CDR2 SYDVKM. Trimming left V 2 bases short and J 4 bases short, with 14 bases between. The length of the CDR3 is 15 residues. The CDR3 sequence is CASSLGGRYSYGYTF. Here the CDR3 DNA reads TGTGCCAGCAGTTTAGGAGGGCGGTACTCCTATGGCTACACCTTC.

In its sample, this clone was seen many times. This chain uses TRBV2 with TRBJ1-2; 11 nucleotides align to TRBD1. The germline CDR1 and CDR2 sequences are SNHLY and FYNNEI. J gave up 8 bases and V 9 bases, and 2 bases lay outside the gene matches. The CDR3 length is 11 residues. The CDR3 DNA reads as TGTGCCAGTGGACAGGGGGCAGGCTACACCTTC. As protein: CASGQGAGYTF.

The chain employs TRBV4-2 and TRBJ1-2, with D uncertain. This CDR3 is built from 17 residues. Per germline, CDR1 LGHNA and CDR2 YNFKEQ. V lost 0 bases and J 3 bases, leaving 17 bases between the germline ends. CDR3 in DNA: TGTGCCAGCAGCCAAGAGGTCTCCAAGGTTACCGACTATGGCTACACCTTC. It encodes CASSQEVSKVTDYGYTF.